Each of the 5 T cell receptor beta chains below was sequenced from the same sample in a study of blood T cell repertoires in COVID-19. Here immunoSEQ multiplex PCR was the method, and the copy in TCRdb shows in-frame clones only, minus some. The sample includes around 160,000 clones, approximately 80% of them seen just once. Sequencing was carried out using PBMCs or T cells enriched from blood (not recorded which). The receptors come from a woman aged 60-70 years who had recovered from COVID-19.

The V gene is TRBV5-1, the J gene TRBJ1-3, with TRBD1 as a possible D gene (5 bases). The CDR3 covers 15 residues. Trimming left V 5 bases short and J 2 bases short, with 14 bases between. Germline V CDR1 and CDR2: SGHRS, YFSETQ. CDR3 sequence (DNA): TGCGCCAGCAGGCCGTCGGTGGGGCCTGGAAACACCATATATTTT. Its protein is CASRPSVGPGNTIYF.

CDR3 bases: TGCGCCAGCAGCTTGGCCGGGACACCAAACACTGAAGCTTTCTTT. Its protein product is CASSLAGTPNTEAFF. The chain links TRBV5-1 to TRBJ1-1; maybe TRBD1 (6 bases). Trimming took off 0 bases at V and 2 bases at J, with 11 bases between the two ends. This CDR3 region has 15 residues. Germline CDR1 SGHRS, CDR2 YFSETQ.

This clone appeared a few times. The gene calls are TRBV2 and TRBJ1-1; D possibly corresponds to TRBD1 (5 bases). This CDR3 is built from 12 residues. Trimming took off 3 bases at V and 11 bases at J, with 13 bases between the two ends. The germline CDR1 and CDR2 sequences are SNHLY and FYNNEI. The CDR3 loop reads CASSDGDRAAFF. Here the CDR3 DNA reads TGTGCCAGCAGTGATGGAGACAGAGCCGCTTTCTTT.

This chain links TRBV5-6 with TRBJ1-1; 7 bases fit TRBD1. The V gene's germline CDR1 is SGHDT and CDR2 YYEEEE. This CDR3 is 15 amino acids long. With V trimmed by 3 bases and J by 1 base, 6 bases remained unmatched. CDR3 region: CASSSLGQPNTEAFF. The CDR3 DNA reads TGTGCCAGCAGCTCCCTGGGACAGCCGAACACTGAAGCTTTCTTT. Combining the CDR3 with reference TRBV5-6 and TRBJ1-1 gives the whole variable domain DAGVTQSPTHLIKTRGQQVTLRCSPKSGHDTVSWYQQALGQGPQFIFQYYEEEERQRGNFPDRFSGHQFPNYSSELNVNALLLGDSALYLCASSSLGQPNTEAFFGQGTRLTVV.

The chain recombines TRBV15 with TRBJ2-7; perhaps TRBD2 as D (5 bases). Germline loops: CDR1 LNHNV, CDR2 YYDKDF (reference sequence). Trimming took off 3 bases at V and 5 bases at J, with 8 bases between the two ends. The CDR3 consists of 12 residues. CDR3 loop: CATSSPGNEQYF. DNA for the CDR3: TGTGCCACCAGCAGTCCGGGGAACGAGCAGTACTTC. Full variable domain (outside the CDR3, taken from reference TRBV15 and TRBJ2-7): DAMVIQNPRYQVTQFGKPVTLSCSQTLNHNVMYWYQQKSSQAPKLLFHYYDKDFNNEADTPDNFQSRRPNTSFCFLDIRSPGLGDTAMYLCATSSPGNEQYFGPGTRLTVT.